This T cell receptor beta chain was documented in a study of OX40 agonist ivuxolimab in advanced cancers. Regarding the study in general: Ivuxolimab was a fully human IgG2 agonistic monoclonal antibody targeting the costimulatory receptor OX40 (CD134). Prior anti-PD-1, anti-PD-L1 or anti-CTLA-4 therapy was permitted, and checkpoint inhibitors had been received by 40% to 50% of dose-escalation patients. Partial responses were achieved by three dose-escalation patients, of whom one had hepatocellular carcinoma and two had cutaneous melanoma. The paper covers the monotherapy dose-escalation part of the phase I ivuxolimab trial, which included N ≈ 54 patients. The point of sequencing TCRbeta in the periphery was to test whether ivuxolimab changed TCR sequence diversity and drove clonal T-cell expansion. A male proportion of 82.7% and a mean age of around 60 years, ranging from about 23 to 79, were recorded for the dose-escalation cohort. Of the roughly 51 dose-escalation patients, hepatocellular carcinoma was present in roughly 19, melanoma in roughly 15, renal cell carcinoma in 9 and head and neck cancer in 9. Intravenous ivuxolimab was administered to patients every 2 weeks at six dose levels: 0.01, 0.1, 0.3, 1.5, 3 and 10 mg/kg.

Notes on this clone: Its recognized antigen is unknown. No base qualities exist here, and no much larger clone lies one base off it.

General conclusions and limits of the study: After ivuxolimab, expanded clones were on average more numerous among CD8+ T cells than among CD4+ T cells. The antigen specificity of the clonally expanded peripheral T cells was not determined. Clonal expansion of both CD4+ and CD8+ blood T cells was observed from baseline to week 6 at doses 0.1 to 3.0 mg/kg. In the 0.1-3.0 mg/kg groups, partial responders had among the lowest normalized peripheral clonal expansion, particularly in CD8+ T cells. Low levels of normalized T-cell clonal expansion were also seen in some patients who did not respond.

Genomic DNA was isolated from the sorted cells so that the TCRbeta CDR3 region could be sequenced. TCRbeta CDR3 regions were sequenced using the immunoSEQ Assay. TCRdb took this table from immuneACCESS and kept in-frame rearrangements with V and J called. Such tables lack part of the clones; where checked against another copy, unresolved V genes explain under half of the gap, and the rest is unexplained. This sample comprises about 82,000 clones, more than 90% of them detected only once. The top ten clones comprise 0.55% to 0.75% of the sample. The trial excluded patients who had a history of autoimmune disease or who were on systemic immunosuppression. In every dose cohort, peripheral blood was drawn for TCR sequencing at baseline, cycle 4 day 1, and cycle 7 day 1. Samples came from an open-label, multicenter, first-in-human phase I dose-escalation trial of ivuxolimab. Adults with locally advanced or metastatic head and neck squamous cell, hepatocellular, melanoma or renal cell carcinoma were enrolled in the trial. Before TCR sequencing, CD4+ T cells and CD8+ T cells from peripheral blood were sorted into separate populations.

Counted from cysteine to phenylalanine, this CDR3 has 16 amino acids. Only the CDR3 DNA stays, 48 bases, in frame from base 1. Germline trimming: 5 bases from V, 1 base from J; junction bases outside gene matches: 7. Per the germline V gene, SGHVS is the CDR1 and FQNEAQ is the CDR2. This material consisted of CD4+ or CD8+ T cells sorted from blood, taken in a trial of the OX40 agonist ivuxolimab. The TCR comes from an adult with an advanced solid tumor such as melanoma, head and neck, liver or kidney cancer. The chain uses TRBV7-8 and TRBJ2-1; 8 bases in between match TRBD1. CDR3 loop: CASSRTGMRSYNEQFF. The DNA sequence follows: TGTGCCAGCAGCCGGACAGGGATGAGGTCCTACAATGAGCAGTTCTTC.